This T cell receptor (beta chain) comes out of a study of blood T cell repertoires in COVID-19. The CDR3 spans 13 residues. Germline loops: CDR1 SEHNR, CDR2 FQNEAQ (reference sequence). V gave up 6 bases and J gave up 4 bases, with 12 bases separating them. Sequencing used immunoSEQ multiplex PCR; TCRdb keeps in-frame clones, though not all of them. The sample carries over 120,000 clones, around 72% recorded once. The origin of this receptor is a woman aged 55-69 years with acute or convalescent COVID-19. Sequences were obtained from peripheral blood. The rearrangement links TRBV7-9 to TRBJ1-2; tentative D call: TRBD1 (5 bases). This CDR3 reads CASSPQEIYGYTF. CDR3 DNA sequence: TGTGCCAGCAGTCCACAGGAAATCTATGGCTACACCTTC.